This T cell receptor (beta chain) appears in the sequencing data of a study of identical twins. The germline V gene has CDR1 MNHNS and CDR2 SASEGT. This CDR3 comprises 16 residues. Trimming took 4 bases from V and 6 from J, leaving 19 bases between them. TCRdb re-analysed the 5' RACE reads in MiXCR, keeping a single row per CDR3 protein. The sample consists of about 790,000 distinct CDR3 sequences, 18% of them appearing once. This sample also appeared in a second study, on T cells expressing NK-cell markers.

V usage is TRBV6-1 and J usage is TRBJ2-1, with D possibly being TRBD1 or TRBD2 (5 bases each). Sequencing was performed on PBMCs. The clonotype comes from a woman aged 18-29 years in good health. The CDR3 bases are TGTGCCAGCAGTGCGGGACCCACGGAAAAAGGCAATGAGCAGTTCTTC. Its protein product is CASSAGPTEKGNEQFF.